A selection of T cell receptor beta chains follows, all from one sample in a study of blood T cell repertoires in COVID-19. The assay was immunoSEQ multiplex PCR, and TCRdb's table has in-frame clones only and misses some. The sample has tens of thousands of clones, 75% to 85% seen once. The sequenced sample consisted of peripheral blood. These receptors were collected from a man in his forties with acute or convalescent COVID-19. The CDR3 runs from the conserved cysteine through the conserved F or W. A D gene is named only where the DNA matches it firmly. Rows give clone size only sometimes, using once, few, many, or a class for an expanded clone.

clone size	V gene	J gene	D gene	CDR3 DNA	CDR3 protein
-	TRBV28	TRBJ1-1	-	TGTGCCAGCAGTTCGGCTGGATCGGGGAACGCTGAAGCTTTCTTT	CASSSAGSGNAEAFF
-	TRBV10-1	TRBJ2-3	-	TGCGCCAGCAGCATCGGGGGCACAGATACGCAGTATTTT	CASSIGGTDTQYF
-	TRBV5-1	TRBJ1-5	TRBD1	TGCGCCAGCAGCTCTAATCCACAGGGGTCGGGCAATCAGCCCCAGCATTTT	CASSSNPQGSGNQPQHF
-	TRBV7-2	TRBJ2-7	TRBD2	TGTGCCAGCAGCCCCCGGGTTAGCGGGGGTGAATACGAGCAGTACTTC	CASSPRVSGGEYEQYF
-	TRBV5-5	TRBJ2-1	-	TGTGCCAGCAGCTTGGGGAATCGGGGGTTCTTC	CASSLGNRGFF
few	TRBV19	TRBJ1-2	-	TGTGCCAGTAGTATAGTTCGGCAGGAGGCGAGGTATGGCTACACCTTC	CASSIVRQEARYGYTF
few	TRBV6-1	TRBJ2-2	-	TGTGCCAGCAGTGGTGCCGCAGGGAAGAACACCGGGGAGCTGTTTTTT	CASSGAAGKNTGELFF
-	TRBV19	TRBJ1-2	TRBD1	TGTGCCAGTAGAGGGAGTGACAGGGGAAACTATGGCTACACCTTC	CASRGSDRGNYGYTF
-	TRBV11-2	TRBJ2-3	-	TGTGCCAGCAGCTTAGAGCAACAGGGACCAATAACCGATACGCAGTATTTT	CASSLEQQGPITDTQYF
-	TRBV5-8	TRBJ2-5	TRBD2	TGTGCCAGCAGCCCGAGGACTAGCGGGGAAGAGACCCAGTACTTC	CASSPRTSGEETQYF
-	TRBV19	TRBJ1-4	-	TGTGCCAGTAGACAGGAGAATGAAAAACTGTTTTTT	CASRQENEKLFF
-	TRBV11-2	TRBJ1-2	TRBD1	TGTGCCAGCAGCCAGGGGGCAGAGGGCTACACCTTC	CASSQGAEGYTF
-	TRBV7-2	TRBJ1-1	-	TGTGCCAGCAGCTACCCTTATCGGGGGGACACTGAAGCTTTCTTT	CASSYPYRGDTEAFF
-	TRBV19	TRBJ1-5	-	TGTGCCAGTAGCCAACGTCCGGACAGCCCCAGTCATAAGCCCCAGCATTTT	CASSQRPDSPSHKPQHF
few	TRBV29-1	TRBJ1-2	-	TGCAGCGTTGAACGTCAGTTTAACTATGGCTACACCTTC	CSVERQFNYGYTF
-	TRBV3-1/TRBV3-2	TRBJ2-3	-	TGTGCCAGCAGCCAAGAGGCAGGGGCAGATACGCAGTATTTT	CASSQEAGADTQYF
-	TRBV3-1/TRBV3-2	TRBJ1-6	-	TGTGCCAGCAGTGCAGAAATACGTCGGGGGTCACCCCTCCACTTT	CASSAEIRRGSPLHF
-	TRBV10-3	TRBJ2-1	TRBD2	TGTGCCGCTCAGACTAGCGGGGGTTTCTCCTACAATGAGCAGTTCTTC	CAAQTSGGFSYNEQFF
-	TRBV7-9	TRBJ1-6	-	TGTGCCAGCAGCCCAGATAATTCACCCCTCCACTTT	CASSPDNSPLHF
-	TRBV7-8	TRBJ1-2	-	TGTGCCAGCAGCACCTTTGAGTCCAATGGCTACACCTTC	CASSTFESNGYTF
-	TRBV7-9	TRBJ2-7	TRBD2	TGTGCCAGCAGCCCGGGGGGACGCTCCTACGAGCAGTACTTC	CASSPGGRSYEQYF
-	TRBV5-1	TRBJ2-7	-	TGCGCCAGCAGCTTGGACTTCTCCTACGAGCAGTACTTC	CASSLDFSYEQYF
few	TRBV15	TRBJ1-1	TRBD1	TGTGCCACCAGCAGGGACAGGCGTGCAAGAACTGAAGCTTTCTTT	CATSRDRRARTEAFF
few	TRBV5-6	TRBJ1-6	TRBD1	TGTGCCAGCAGCCGTCTCCGGGACAGACACACGAATTCACCCCTCCACTTT	CASSRLRDRHTNSPLHF
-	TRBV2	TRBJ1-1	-	TGTGCCAGCAGAGCGGGCAGGAACACTGAAGCTTTCTTT	CASRAGRNTEAFF
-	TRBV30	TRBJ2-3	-	TGTGCCTGGAGACCAACGGGGTTTAGCACAGATACGCAGTATTTT	CAWRPTGFSTDTQYF
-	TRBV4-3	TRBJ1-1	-	TGCGCCAGCAGCCAAGAAATGTGGGGGGACACTGAAGCTTTCTTT	CASSQEMWGDTEAFF
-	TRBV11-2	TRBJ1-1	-	TGTGCCAGCAGCTTAAGTGCAGGTTCCATGAACACTGAAGCTTTCTTT	CASSLSAGSMNTEAFF
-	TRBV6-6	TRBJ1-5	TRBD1	TGTGCCAGCAAGGGGGGAAGGGGGCAGAATCAGCCCCAGCATTTT	CASKGGRGQNQPQHF
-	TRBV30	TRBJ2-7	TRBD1	TGTGCCTGGAGTGTAGGGACAGGGGATCACGAGCAGTACTTC	CAWSVGTGDHEQYF
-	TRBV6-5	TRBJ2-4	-	TGTGCCAGCAGGGGGCCTGCCAAAAACATTCAGTACTTC	CASRGPAKNIQYF
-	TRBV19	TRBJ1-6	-	TGTGCCACCATGGGGCAGGGAAGGAAAAATTCACCCCTCCACTTT	CATMGQGRKNSPLHF
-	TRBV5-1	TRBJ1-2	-	TGCGCCAGCAGCAATTTAGAAGGGGTAGGCTATGGCTACACCTTC	CASSNLEGVGYGYTF
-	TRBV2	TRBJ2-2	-	TGTGCCAGCATGTATCCGGGCACCGGGGAGCTGTTTTTT	CASMYPGTGELFF
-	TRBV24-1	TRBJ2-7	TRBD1	TGTGCCACCAGTGATTACGGGACAGGGGAAAACGAGCAGTACTTC	CATSDYGTGENEQYF
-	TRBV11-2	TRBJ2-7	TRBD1	TGTGCCAGCAACCCAGGGGGCTCCTACGAGCAGTACTTC	CASNPGGSYEQYF
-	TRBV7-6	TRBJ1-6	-	TGTGCCAGCAGCTTACCGGGGTTTTCACCCCTCCACTTT	CASSLPGFSPLHF
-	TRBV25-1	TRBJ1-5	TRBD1	TGTGCCAGCAGTGAAGGACAGGGTGAGGCTCAGCCCCAGCATTTT	CASSEGQGEAQPQHF
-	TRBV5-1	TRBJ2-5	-	TGCGCCAGCAGCTTGGGCCGGTCCAAAGAGACCCAGTACTTC	CASSLGRSKETQYF
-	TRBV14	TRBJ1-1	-	TGTGCCAGCAGCCAGGAATCCGGGGGGAACACTGAAGCTTTCTTT	CASSQESGGNTEAFF
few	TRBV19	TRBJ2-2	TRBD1	TGTGCCAGTAGTATTACCAGGGGGCGGATCGGGGAGCTGTTTTTT	CASSITRGRIGELFF
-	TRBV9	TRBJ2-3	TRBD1	TGTGCCAGCAGCGCGGGGACAGGGAGCACAGATACGCAGTATTTT	CASSAGTGSTDTQYF
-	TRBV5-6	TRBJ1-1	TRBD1	TGTGCCAGCAGCTGGGACAGGGAGACTGAAGCTTTCTTT	CASSWDRETEAFF
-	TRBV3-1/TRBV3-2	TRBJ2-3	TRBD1	TGTGCCAGCAGCCAAGCCCGAGGGGGCGGCACAGATACGCAGTATTTT	CASSQARGGGTDTQYF
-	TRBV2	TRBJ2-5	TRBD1	TGTGCCAGCAGTGCGGGACAGGCGAATCAAGAGACCCAGTACTTC	CASSAGQANQETQYF
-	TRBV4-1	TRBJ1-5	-	TGCGCCAGCAGCCAGTCACAGGTTAACAATCAGCCCCAGCATTTT	CASSQSQVNNQPQHF
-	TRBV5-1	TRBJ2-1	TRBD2	TGCGCCAGCAGCTTAACTAGCGGGCTAGGCGATGAGCAGTTCTTC	CASSLTSGLGDEQFF
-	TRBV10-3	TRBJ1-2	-	TGTGCCATCAGTGAGTCTCCCCAGCGCGACTATGGCTACACCTTC	CAISESPQRDYGYTF
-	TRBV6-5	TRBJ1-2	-	TGTGCCAGCTCAAGGACCGCGGGCTATGGCTACACCTTC	CASSRTAGYGYTF
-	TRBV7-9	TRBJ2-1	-	TGTGCCAGCAGCGCGACTAGAGTCGATGAGCAGTTCTTC	CASSATRVDEQFF
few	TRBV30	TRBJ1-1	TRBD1	TGTGCCTGGAGTGCAAGAGGGGGCCGTTCTGAAGCTTTCTTT	CAWSARGGRSEAFF
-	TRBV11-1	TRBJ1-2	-	TGTGCCAGCAGCTTTCCAGGCTATGGCTACACCTTC	CASSFPGYGYTF
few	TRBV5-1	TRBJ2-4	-	TGCGCCAGCAGCCTTACGTGGACAGCTAACATTCAGTACTTC	CASSLTWTANIQYF